The 30 T cell receptor beta chains reported below all come from one sample, sequenced in a study of CD8+ T cells in alopecia areata listed by TCRdb under 2018. The library was generated by the immunoSEQ multiplex PCR assay. RNA was extracted from all samples and reverse transcribed into cDNA, which served as template for TCR sequencing. TCRdb's version of the immuneACCESS table is confined to in-frame rearrangements and falls short of the full clone set. An unresolved V gene accounts for under half of the shortfall where checked; the remainder is of unknown origin. Within this sample are 55,000 to 65,000 clones, with roughly 45% of them counted one time only. Roughly 51% of the sample lies in the top ten. Sequenced material: NKG2D-low CD8+ T cells sorted from blood. Read against the paper, the sample's cell subset or site label means: sorted CD8+ NKG2D-low blood T cells. These receptor sequences come from a human donor with alopecia areata.

This clone has a count of ten or more. The J gene is TRBJ2-7, the V gene TRBV4-1, with a tentative D call TRBD2 (6 bases). V was shortened by 0 bases and J by 11 bases, with 17 bases between the two germline ends. The CDR3 has 14 amino acids. CDR1 MGHRA and CDR2 YSYEKL come from the germline V gene. CDR3 DNA sequence: TGCGCCAGCAGCCAAGATCAAAATACCCCGGGAGAGTACTTC. It specifies CASSQDQNTPGEYF.

The chain has TRBV6-5 and TRBJ1-2, with unresolved D. The CDR3 sequence is 13 residues long. The germline V gene encodes CDR1 MNHEY and CDR2 SVGAGI. Trimming shortened V by 6 bases and J by 1 base, and 9 bases separated the two germline ends. The CDR3 DNA sequence: TGTGCCAGCAGAGCTAGCGTTAACTATGGCTACACCTTC. It is translated as CASRASVNYGYTF.

J is TRBJ2-1 and V is TRBV4-3, with D possibly TRBD1 on 6 matching bases. Germline values: CDR1 LGHNA, CDR2 YSLEER. The CDR3 is made up of 17 amino acids. V dropped 0 bases and J dropped 0 bases, with 12 bases sitting between them. The CDR3 reads CASSQDPGHNSYNEQFF. The CDR3 nucleotides read TGCGCCAGCAGCCAAGATCCGGGACATAACTCCTACAATGAGCAGTTCTTC.

The rearrangement uses TRBV6-8 and TRBJ2-5; 10 nucleotides match TRBD2. The V and J ends lost 5 bases and 4 bases, in that order; junction bases with no gene match: 19. The germline CDR1 and CDR2 sequences are MNHGY and SAAAGT. The CDR3 has 19 amino acids. CDR3 DNA sequence: TGTGCCAGCAGTACCCACCGCCCTACAGCGGGAGGGCCCCCAGAGACCCAGTACTTC. It translates to CASSTHRPTAGGPPETQYF.

This clone appeared a few times. The chain couples TRBV5-6 to TRBJ1-5; D is ambiguous. This CDR3 comprises 12 residues. CDR1 is SGHDT and CDR2 is YYEEEE in the germline V gene. The ends were cut back, 3 bases at V and 6 bases at J, with 7 bases in the middle. CDR3 DNA sequence: TGTGCCAGCAGCTCCTTTAGTCAGCCCCAGCATTTT. This translates into CASSSFSQPQHF.

This clone was detected a few times. The chain couples TRBV11-1 to TRBJ2-1, with TRBD2 matching over 14 bases. V dropped 2 bases and J dropped 2; count of bases not matched to a gene: 2. Germline CDR1 is SGHAT and CDR2 is FQDESV (reference sequence). The CDR3 is made up of 17 amino acids. For the CDR3, the DNA is TGTGCCAGCAGCTTATGGACTAGCGGGGGGCCCTACAATGAGCAGTTCTTC. Amino acid sequence: CASSLWTSGGPYNEQFF.

This rearrangement joins TRBV4-1 to TRBJ2-7, with D hard to call. This CDR3 has 15 residues. The V gene lost 2 bases and the J gene lost 0 bases, with 11 bases spanning the gap. Germline V lookup: CDR1 MGHRA, CDR2 YSYEKL. The CDR3: CASSQIADSSYEQYF. CDR3 nucleotide sequence: TGCGCCAGCAGCCAAATAGCTGATAGCTCCTACGAGCAGTACTTC.

The rearrangement joins TRBV19 to TRBJ2-7, with TRBD1 as a possible D gene (6 bases). The CDR3 is 12 amino acids. The germline V gene encodes CDR1 LNHDA and CDR2 SQIVND (reference sequence). Trimming shortened V by 4 bases and J by 5 bases, and 9 bases separated the two germline ends. CDR3 in amino acids: CASSTYRDEQYF. The DNA for the CDR3 is TGTGCCAGTAGTACTTACAGGGACGAGCAGTACTTC.

This rearrangement joins TRBV5-1 to TRBJ2-1; tentatively, D is TRBD1 (5 bases). The germline CDR1 and CDR2 sequences are SGHRS and YFSETQ. V was trimmed by 1 base and J by 1 base, leaving 18 bases between them. The CDR3 covers 18 residues. The CDR3 spells CASSLHPVRQGSYNEQFF. For the CDR3, the DNA is TGCGCCAGCAGCTTGCACCCCGTCAGGCAGGGATCCTACAATGAGCAGTTCTTC.

This chain connects TRBV30 to TRBJ2-5; 10 bases are shared with TRBD2. The CDR3 has 14 residues. Germline V gives CDR1 GTSNPN, CDR2 SVGIG (reference sequence). The junction had 6 bases not matched to a gene; V was cut back by 4 bases and J by 4 bases. The CDR3: CAWTSGSEGETQYF. The CDR3 DNA reads TGTGCCTGGACTAGCGGGAGTGAGGGAGAGACCCAGTACTTC.

This clone was detected only a few times. The chain joins TRBV19 to TRBJ2-1; D unresolved. Trimming took off 5 bases at V and 9 bases at J, with 8 bases between the two ends. Per germline, CDR1 LNHDA and CDR2 SQIVND (reference sequence). The CDR3 length is 11 residues. Here the CDR3 reads CASSSLSEQFF. In DNA form, the CDR3 reads TGTGCCAGTAGTTCCCTCAGTGAGCAGTTCTTC.

This clone occurred a few times. V and J are TRBV7-6 and TRBJ2-2; tentative D call: TRBD1 (6 bases). The CDR3 totals 17 residues. V gave up 0 bases and J gave up 4 bases, with 15 bases separating them. Germline lookup yields CDR1 SGHVS and CDR2 FNYEAQ. The CDR3 DNA follows: TGTGCCAGCAGCTTAGCCACCGGGACACATCCCACCGGGGAGCTGTTTTTT. Translation: CASSLATGTHPTGELFF.

The chain has TRBV7-3 and TRBJ2-3; 9 nucleotides align to TRBD2. The germline CDR1 and CDR2 sequences are SGHTA and FQGTGA. V trimming: 4 bases; J trimming: 3 bases; junction bases outside the gene matches: 5. The CDR3 covers 15 residues. The CDR3 reads CASSSSGGRTDTQYF. CDR3 coding DNA: TGTGCCAGCAGCTCCAGCGGGGGGCGAACAGATACGCAGTATTTT.

V and J are TRBV29-1 and TRBJ1-1, with D tentatively TRBD1 (5 bases). CDR1 is SQVTM, CDR2 ANQGSEA, per germline. Trimming pared 0 bases from V and 10 bases from J, leaving 18 bases between. CDR3 length: 14 amino acids. The CDR3 region is CSVEDRTIGDGAFF. As DNA, the CDR3 is TGCAGCGTTGAAGATCGAACGATAGGGGATGGAGCTTTCTTT.

The table lists this clone with many counts. Other DNA sequences in this sample translate to the same CDR3. The chain's CDR3 is CASSFSYEQYF. The CDR3 DNA sequence: TGTGCCAGCAGCTTTTCTTACGAGCAGTACTTC. The chain carries TRBV7-9 and TRBJ2-7; D unclear. V lost 3 bases, J lost 4 bases, and 4 bases lay in between. CDR3 size: 11 residues. Germline assignment: CDR1 SEHNR and CDR2 FQNEAQ (reference sequence).

V and J are TRBV28 and TRBJ2-1; D is ambiguous. Trimming took off 3 bases at V and 8 bases at J, with 5 bases between the two ends. There are 11 residues in the CDR3. The germline gives CDR1 MDHEN, CDR2 SYDVKM. CDR3 amino acids: CASSFGDEQFF. The CDR3, as DNA: TGTGCCAGCAGTTTTGGGGATGAGCAGTTCTTC.

J is TRBJ2-6 and V is TRBV9; D gene unclear. V was trimmed by 4 bases and J by 0 bases, leaving 14 bases between them. This CDR3 has 17 amino acids. CDR1 is SGDLS, CDR2 YYNGEE, per germline. CDR3 nucleotide sequence: TGTGCCAGCAGCTCCCGACTGCCGATCTCTGGGGCCAACGTCCTGACTTTC. Translated, it gives CASSSRLPISGANVLTF.

This clone has more than one count but fewer than ten. V gene TRBV7-6 combines with J gene TRBJ2-1; 9 bases fit TRBD2. The CDR3 sequence is 17 residues long. V was clipped by 5 bases and J by 4 bases; unmatched bases: 12. Germline V gene lookup returns CDR1 SGHVS and CDR2 FNYEAQ. The CDR3 loop reads CASSPNHGLANYNEQFF. The CDR3 DNA follows: TGTGCCAGCAGCCCCAACCACGGACTAGCGAATTACAATGAGCAGTTCTTC.

This sequence joins TRBV7-9 and TRBJ2-5, with no clear D. V gave up 0 bases and J gave up 1 base, with 9 bases separating them. The CDR3 contains 15 residues. The germline V gene has CDR1 SEHNR and CDR2 FQNEAQ (reference sequence). Here the CDR3 reads CASSLAGYFQETQYF. CDR3 in DNA: TGTGCCAGCAGCTTAGCTGGGTATTTCCAAGAGACCCAGTACTTC.

The chain uses TRBV5-1 and TRBJ2-5, with unresolved D. CDR1 is SGHRS and CDR2 is YFSETQ in the germline V gene. The CDR3 covers 12 residues. The V end lost 4 bases, the J end lost 5 bases, and 9 bases lay between the germline ends. The CDR3 spells CASSAVGETQYF. DNA of the CDR3: TGCGCCAGCAGCGCGGTCGGGGAGACCCAGTACTTC.

The table lists this clone with a few counts. The V and J genes are TRBV29-1 and TRBJ2-1, with 10 bases lining up with TRBD2. V lost 2 bases and J lost 5; bases outside the gene matches: 9. The CDR3 sequence is 16 residues long. Germline lookup yields CDR1 SQVTM and CDR2 ANQGSEA. CDR3 in DNA: TGCAGCGTTGAAACCAGCCTAGCGGGAGCGGACAATGAGCAGTTCTTC. Amino acids: CSVETSLAGADNEQFF.

V is TRBV28 and J is TRBJ2-5, with D tentatively TRBD2 (6 bases). The germline gives CDR1 MDHEN, CDR2 SYDVKM. V was clipped by 4 bases and J by 6 bases, with 18 bases between them. This CDR3 contains 15 residues. The CDR3 bases are TGTGCCAGCAGTTCCCTCTCGGGGGAGGTCCAGACCCAGTACTTC. Amino acids: CASSSLSGEVQTQYF. Drawing the rest from reference TRBV28 and TRBJ2-5, the complete variable domain is DVKVTQSSRYLVKRTGEKVFLECVQDMDHENMFWYRQDPGLGLRLIYFSYDVKMKEKGDIPEGYSVSREKKERFSLILESASTNQTSMYLCASSSLSGEVQTQYFGPGTRLLVL.

This sequence joins TRBV6-5 and TRBJ2-3, with D maybe TRBD2 (5 bases). Germline assignment: CDR1 MNHEY and CDR2 SVGAGI. CDR3 length equals 14 residues. V gave up 2 bases and J gave up 6 bases, with 12 bases separating them. The DNA of the CDR3 is TGTGCCAGCAGTTACGGGAGAATGGTCGATACGCAGTATTTT. Translation: CASSYGRMVDTQYF.

This clone was seen only a few times. The chain joins TRBV6-6 to TRBJ1-5; D may be TRBD1 (6 bases). The length of the CDR3 is 15 residues. Germline CDR1 is MNHNY and CDR2 is SVGAGI (reference sequence). Trimming took off 2 bases at V and 4 bases at J, with 12 bases between the two ends. For the CDR3, the DNA is TGTGCCAGCAGTTACCGACAGGACACTAATCAGCCCCAGCATTTT. It encodes CASSYRQDTNQPQHF.

The chain has TRBV29-1 and TRBJ2-3, with D unclear. V gave up 6 bases and J gave up 2 bases, with 12 bases separating them. In germline, CDR1 is SQVTM, CDR2 ANQGSEA. The CDR3 spans 13 residues. Here the CDR3 DNA reads TGCAGCGTAGGGCAAGGTTCCACAGATACGCAGTATTTT. Amino acids: CSVGQGSTDTQYF.

This clone appeared a few times. The chain combines TRBV7-9 with TRBJ2-2; 9 positions match TRBD1. Germline CDR1 SEHNR, CDR2 FQNEAQ (reference sequence). CDR3 length: 15 residues. Trimming removed 5 bases from V and 4 bases from J; junction bases left unmatched: 5. CDR3: CASSPDRGSTGELFF. The CDR3 nucleotides read TGTGCCAGCAGCCCGGACAGGGGTAGCACCGGGGAGCTGTTTTTT.

The table lists this clone with a few counts. The rearrangement links TRBV10-3 to TRBJ2-7; D assignment may be TRBD1 or TRBD2 (5 bases each). CDR1 and CDR2 (germline): ENHRY, SYGVKD. The CDR3 extends over 14 amino acids. V was cut by 4 bases and J by 2 bases, with 12 bases left in between. Written as DNA, the CDR3 is TGTGCCATCAGTGGGGGACCTCGAGCCTACGAGCAGTACTTC. Protein sequence: CAISGGPRAYEQYF.

V usage is TRBV7-9 and J usage is TRBJ2-2, with D uncertain. The V gene's germline CDR1 is SEHNR and CDR2 FQNEAQ (reference sequence). The CDR3 is made up of 12 amino acids. The V end was cut by 6 bases, the J end by 6 bases, with 8 bases between. CDR3 amino acids: CASSSDAGELFF. The CDR3 DNA sequence: TGTGCCAGCAGTTCCGATGCCGGGGAGCTGTTTTTT.

V and J are TRBV27 and TRBJ2-7; possibly TRBD1 for D (5 bases). The CDR3 totals 14 residues. The V end was cut by 3 bases, the J end by 2 bases, with 11 bases between. Germline-derived CDR1 and CDR2 are MNHEY and SMNVEV (reference sequence). Here the CDR3 DNA reads TGTGCCAGCAGTTTTTCAGGGCACACCTACGAGCAGTACTTC. It encodes CASSFSGHTYEQYF.

The rearrangement joins TRBV30 to TRBJ2-2; TRBD1 is a possible D gene (6 bases). Germline V CDR1 and CDR2: GTSNPN, SVGIG (reference sequence). CDR3 length: 15 amino acids. The V end lost 0 bases, the J end lost 7 bases, and 15 bases lay between the germline ends. The CDR3 is CAWSVLGTTGGELFF. As DNA, the CDR3 is TGTGCCTGGAGTGTACTTGGGACAACCGGCGGGGAGCTGTTTTTT.